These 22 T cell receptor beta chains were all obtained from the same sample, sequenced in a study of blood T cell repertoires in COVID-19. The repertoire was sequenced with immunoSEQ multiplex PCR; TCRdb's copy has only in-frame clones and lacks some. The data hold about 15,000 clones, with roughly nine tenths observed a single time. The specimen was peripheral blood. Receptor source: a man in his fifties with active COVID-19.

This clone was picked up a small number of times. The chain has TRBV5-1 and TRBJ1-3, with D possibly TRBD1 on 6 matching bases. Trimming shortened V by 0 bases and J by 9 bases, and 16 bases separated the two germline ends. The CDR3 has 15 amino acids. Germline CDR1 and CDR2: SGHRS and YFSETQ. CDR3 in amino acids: CASSLETGAAFTIYF. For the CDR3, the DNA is TGCGCCAGCAGCTTGGAGACAGGCGCCGCCTTCACCATATATTTT.

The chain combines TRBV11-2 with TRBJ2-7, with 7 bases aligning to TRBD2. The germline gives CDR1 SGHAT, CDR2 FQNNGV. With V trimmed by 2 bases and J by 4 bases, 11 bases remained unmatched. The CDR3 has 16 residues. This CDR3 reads CASSLSPEWEGYEQYF. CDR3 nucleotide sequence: TGTGCCAGCAGCTTAAGCCCCGAGTGGGAGGGGTACGAGCAGTACTTC.

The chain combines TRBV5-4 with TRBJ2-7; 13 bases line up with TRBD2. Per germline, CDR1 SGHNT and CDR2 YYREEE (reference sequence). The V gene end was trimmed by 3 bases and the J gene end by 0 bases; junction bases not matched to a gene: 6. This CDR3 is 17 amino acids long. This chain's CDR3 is CASSSWTSGSISYEQYF. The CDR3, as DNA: TGTGCCAGCAGCTCTTGGACTAGCGGGAGTATCTCCTACGAGCAGTACTTC.

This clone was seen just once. Here the CDR3 reads CASSFQGARGNTIYF. The DNA of the CDR3 is TGTGCCAGCAGCTTTCAGGGGGCGCGAGGAAACACCATATATTTT. The chain links TRBV9 to TRBJ1-3, with 8 bases lining up with TRBD1. Germline assignment: CDR1 SGDLS and CDR2 YYNGEE. This CDR3 region has 15 residues. The V and J ends lost 4 bases and 4 bases, in that order; junction bases with no gene match: 7.

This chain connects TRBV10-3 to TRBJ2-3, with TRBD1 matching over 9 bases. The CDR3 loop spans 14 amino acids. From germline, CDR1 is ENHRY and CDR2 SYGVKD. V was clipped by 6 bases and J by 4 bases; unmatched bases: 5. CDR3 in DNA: TGTGCCATCAGCCCCGACAGGGGGGCAGATACGCAGTATTTT. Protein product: CAISPDRGADTQYF.

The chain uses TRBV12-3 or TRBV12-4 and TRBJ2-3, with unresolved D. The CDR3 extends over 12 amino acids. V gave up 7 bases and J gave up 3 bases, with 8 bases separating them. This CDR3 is CASTTGTDTQYF. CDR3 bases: TGTGCCAGCACCACCGGGACAGATACGCAGTATTTT.

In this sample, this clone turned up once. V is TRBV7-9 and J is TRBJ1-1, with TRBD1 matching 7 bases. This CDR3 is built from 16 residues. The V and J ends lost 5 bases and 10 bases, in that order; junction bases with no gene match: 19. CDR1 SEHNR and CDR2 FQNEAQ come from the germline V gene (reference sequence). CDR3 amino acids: CASSPQTGNIGRRAFF. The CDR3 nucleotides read TGTGCCAGCAGCCCCCAGACAGGGAACATTGGCCGGAGAGCTTTCTTT.

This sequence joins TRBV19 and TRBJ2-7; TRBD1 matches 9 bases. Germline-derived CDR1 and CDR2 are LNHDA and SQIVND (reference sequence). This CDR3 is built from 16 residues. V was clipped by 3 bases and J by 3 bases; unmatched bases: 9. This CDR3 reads CASSITPGQGNYEQYF. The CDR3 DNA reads TGTGCCAGTAGTATCACACCGGGACAGGGAAACTACGAGCAGTACTTC.

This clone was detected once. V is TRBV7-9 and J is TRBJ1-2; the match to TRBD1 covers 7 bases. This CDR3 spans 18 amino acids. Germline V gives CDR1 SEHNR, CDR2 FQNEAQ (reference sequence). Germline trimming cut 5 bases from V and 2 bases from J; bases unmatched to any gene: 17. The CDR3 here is CASSPLGRGKVSNYGYTF. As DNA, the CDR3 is TGTGCCAGCAGCCCTCTGGGCAGGGGGAAGGTCTCCAACTATGGCTACACCTTC. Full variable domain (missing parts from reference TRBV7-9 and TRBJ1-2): DTGVSQNPRHKITKRGQNVTFRCDPISEHNRLYWYRQTLGQGPEFLTYFQNEAQLEKSRLLSDRFSAERPKGSFSTLEIQRTEQGDSAMYLCASSPLGRGKVSNYGYTFGSGTRLTVV.

The CDR3, as DNA: TGTGCCAGCAGCTTAGTAGTCTGGAACACCGGGGAGCTGTTTTTT. This encodes CASSLVVWNTGELFF. The chain carries TRBV7-2 and TRBJ2-2; D unclear. The CDR3 consists of 15 residues. The V gene lost 1 base and the J gene lost 1 base, with 7 bases spanning the gap. Germline lookup yields CDR1 SGHTA and CDR2 FQGNSA.

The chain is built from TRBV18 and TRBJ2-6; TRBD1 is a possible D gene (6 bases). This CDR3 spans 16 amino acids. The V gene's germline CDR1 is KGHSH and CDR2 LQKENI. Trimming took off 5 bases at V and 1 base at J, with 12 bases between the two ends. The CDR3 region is CASSILGQSGANVLTF. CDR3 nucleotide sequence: TGTGCCAGCTCAATCTTAGGACAGTCTGGGGCCAACGTCCTGACTTTC. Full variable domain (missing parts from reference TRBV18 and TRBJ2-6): NAGVMQNPRHLVRRRGQEARLRCSPMKGHSHVYWYRQLPEEGLKFMVYLQKENIIDESGMPKERFSAEFPKEGPSILRIQQVVRGDSAAYFCASSILGQSGANVLTFGAGSRLTVL.

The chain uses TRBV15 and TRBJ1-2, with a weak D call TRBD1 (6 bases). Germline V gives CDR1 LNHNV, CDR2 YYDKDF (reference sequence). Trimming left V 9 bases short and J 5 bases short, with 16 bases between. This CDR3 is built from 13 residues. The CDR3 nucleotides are TGTGCCACAACCGCCGGGACACGGTATGGCTACACCTTC. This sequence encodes CATTAGTRYGYTF.

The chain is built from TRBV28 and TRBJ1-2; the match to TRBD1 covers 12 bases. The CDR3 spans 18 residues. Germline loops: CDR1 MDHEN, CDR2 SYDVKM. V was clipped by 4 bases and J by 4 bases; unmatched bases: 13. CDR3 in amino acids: CASSSHLGTGGAVYGYTF. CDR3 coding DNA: TGTGCCAGCAGTTCACATTTAGGGACAGGGGGCGCCGTCTATGGCTACACCTTC.

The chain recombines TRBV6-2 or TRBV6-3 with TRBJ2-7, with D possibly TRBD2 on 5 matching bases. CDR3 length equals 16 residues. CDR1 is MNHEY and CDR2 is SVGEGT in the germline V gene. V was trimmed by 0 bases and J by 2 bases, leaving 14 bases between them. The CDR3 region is CASSYSTGSAAYEQYF. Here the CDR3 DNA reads TGTGCCAGCAGTTACTCGACGGGTAGCGCCGCCTACGAGCAGTACTTC.

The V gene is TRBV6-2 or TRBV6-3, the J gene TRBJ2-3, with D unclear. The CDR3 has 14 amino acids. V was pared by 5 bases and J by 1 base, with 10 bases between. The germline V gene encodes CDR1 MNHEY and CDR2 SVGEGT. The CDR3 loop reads CASSNALGTDTQYF. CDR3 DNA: TGTGCCAGCAGTAACGCTTTAGGCACAGATACGCAGTATTTT.

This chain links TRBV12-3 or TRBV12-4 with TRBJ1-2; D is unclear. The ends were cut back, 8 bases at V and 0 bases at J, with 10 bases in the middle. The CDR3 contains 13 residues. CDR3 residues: CASGNSANYGYTF. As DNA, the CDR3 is TGTGCCAGCGGAAACAGTGCTAACTATGGCTACACCTTC.

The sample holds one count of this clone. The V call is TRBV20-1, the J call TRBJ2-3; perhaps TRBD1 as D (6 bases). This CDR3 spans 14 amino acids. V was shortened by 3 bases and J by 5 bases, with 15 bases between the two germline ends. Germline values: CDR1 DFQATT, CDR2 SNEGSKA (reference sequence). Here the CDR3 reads CSASSGGRGDTQYF. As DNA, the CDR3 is TGCAGTGCTAGTTCTGGGGGCCGAGGAGATACGCAGTATTTT.

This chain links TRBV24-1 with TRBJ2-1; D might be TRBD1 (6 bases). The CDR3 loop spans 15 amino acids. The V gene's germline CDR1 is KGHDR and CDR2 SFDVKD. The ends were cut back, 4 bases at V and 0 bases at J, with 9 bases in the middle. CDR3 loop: CATSETGSSYNEQFF. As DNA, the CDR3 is TGTGCCACCAGTGAAACAGGGAGCTCCTACAATGAGCAGTTCTTC.

The CDR3 DNA sequence: TGCAGTGCTAGTCCCGGGACAGGGGGCATTCAGTACTTC. Translating it yields CSASPGTGGIQYF. The rearrangement uses TRBV20-1 and TRBJ2-4, with 11 bases fitting TRBD1. The V and J ends lost 3 bases and 9 bases, in that order; junction bases with no gene match: 4. Per the germline V gene, CDR1 is DFQATT and CDR2 is SNEGSKA (reference sequence). The CDR3 is 13 residues long.

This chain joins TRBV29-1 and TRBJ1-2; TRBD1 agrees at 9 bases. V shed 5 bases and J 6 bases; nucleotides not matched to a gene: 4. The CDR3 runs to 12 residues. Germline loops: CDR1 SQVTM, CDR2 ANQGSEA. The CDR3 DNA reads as TGCAGCGTTAAACAGGGGGCTCATGGCTACACCTTC. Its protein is CSVKQGAHGYTF.

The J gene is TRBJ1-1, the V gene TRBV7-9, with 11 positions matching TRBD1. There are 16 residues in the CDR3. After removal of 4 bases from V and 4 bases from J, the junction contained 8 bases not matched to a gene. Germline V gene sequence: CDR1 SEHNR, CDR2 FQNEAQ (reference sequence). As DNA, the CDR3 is TGTGCCAGCAGCTCCCGCATTGGGACAGGGGGCACTGAAGCTTTCTTT. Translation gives CASSSRIGTGGTEAFF.

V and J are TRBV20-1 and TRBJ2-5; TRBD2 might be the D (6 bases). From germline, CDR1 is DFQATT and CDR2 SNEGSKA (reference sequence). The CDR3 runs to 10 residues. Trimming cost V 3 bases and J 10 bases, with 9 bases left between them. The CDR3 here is CSASRRDQYF. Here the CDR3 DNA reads TGCAGTGCTAGCAGGAGGGACCAGTACTTC.